Below, 32 T cell receptor beta chains from the same sample are listed, as sequenced in a study of OX40 agonist ivuxolimab in advanced cancers. TCRdb's table, derived via immunoSEQ multiplex PCR, lists solely in-frame clones and lacks some. The sample lists around 34,000 clones, 70% to 85% occurring once. The sequencing used CD4+ or CD8+ T cells sorted from blood, collected in a trial of the OX40 agonist ivuxolimab. All receptors come from an adult with an advanced solid tumor such as melanoma, head and neck, liver or kidney cancer.

This clone has just one count. The genes are TRBV4-3 and TRBJ1-1; D uncertain. The germline V gene has CDR1 LGHNA and CDR2 YSLEER. The V gene lost 0 bases and the J gene lost 11 bases, with 16 bases spanning the gap. The CDR3 totals 14 residues. DNA of the CDR3: TGCGCCAGCAGCCAAGATCTGGAGGAAAGGGAGGCTTTCTTT. Encoded protein: CASSQDLEEREAFF.

The V gene is TRBV4-1, the J gene TRBJ2-5; D unresolved. The V gene lost 1 base and the J gene lost 2 bases, with 5 bases spanning the gap. The length of the CDR3 is 13 residues. Germline-derived CDR1 and CDR2 are MGHRA and YSYEKL. The CDR3 sequence: CASSQVRQETQYF. DNA for the CDR3: TGCGCCAGCAGCCAAGTCAGGCAAGAGACCCAGTACTTC.

The rearrangement uses TRBV27 and TRBJ2-3, with D tentatively TRBD2 (6 bases). The CDR3 totals 15 residues. Germline V gene lookup returns CDR1 MNHEY and CDR2 SMNVEV (reference sequence). Trimming shortened V by 5 bases and J by 2 bases, and 14 bases separated the two germline ends. CDR3 coding DNA: TGTGCCAGCAGTGACCGGGACTCACCCACAGATACGCAGTATTTT. Encoded protein: CASSDRDSPTDTQYF.

The chain carries TRBV7-6 and TRBJ1-2, with D tentatively TRBD1 (6 bases). V shed 2 bases and J shed 4 bases, with 11 bases lying between them. The CDR3 sequence is 14 residues long. From germline, CDR1 is SGHVS and CDR2 FNYEAQ. Written as DNA, the CDR3 is TGTGCCAGCAGCTTAAGGGGGGGTGGCTATGGCTACACCTTC. Protein sequence: CASSLRGGGYGYTF.

This clone was detected a few times. The V call is TRBV5-5, the J call TRBJ2-3, with D possibly TRBD2 on 6 matching bases. V lost 0 bases and J 2 bases, leaving 7 bases between the germline ends. This CDR3 is built from 14 residues. CDR1 is SGHKS and CDR2 is YYEKEE in the germline V gene (reference sequence). CDR3: CASSLVAATDTQYF. The CDR3 DNA sequence: TGTGCCAGCAGCTTGGTAGCGGCCACAGATACGCAGTATTTT.

The rearrangement links TRBV5-1 to TRBJ2-7; the D is unclear. Germline CDR1 is SGHRS and CDR2 is YFSETQ. The CDR3 extends over 13 amino acids. V dropped 2 bases and J dropped 0 bases, with 6 bases sitting between them. The CDR3 DNA reads TGCGCCAGCAGCTTCCTGGGCTCCTACGAGCAGTACTTC. It encodes CASSFLGSYEQYF.

V is TRBV4-1 and J is TRBJ1-5; D remains unclear. The germline V gene has CDR1 MGHRA and CDR2 YSYEKL. V was trimmed by 0 bases and J by 7 bases, leaving 10 bases between them. CDR3 length: 14 residues. CDR3 nucleotide sequence: TGCGCCAGCAGCCAAGATGGGTTAGGACAGCCCCAGCATTTT. This sequence encodes CASSQDGLGQPQHF.

The V call is TRBV7-9, the J call TRBJ1-4, with TRBD1 matching over 9 bases. This CDR3 contains 14 residues. With V trimmed by 4 bases and J by 7 bases, 4 bases remained unmatched. Germline V gives CDR1 SEHNR, CDR2 FQNEAQ (reference sequence). The CDR3 spells CASSSGQGREKLFF. The CDR3, as DNA: TGTGCCAGCAGCTCGGGACAGGGTCGTGAAAAACTGTTTTTT.

This clone was seen once. The chain is built from TRBV4-1 and TRBJ2-7; D may match TRBD1 or TRBD2 (5 bases each). The CDR3 has 15 residues. Germline V lookup: CDR1 MGHRA, CDR2 YSYEKL. Trimming shortened V by 1 base and J by 6 bases, and 16 bases separated the two germline ends. CDR3 sequence reads: CASSQGLQVSAEQYF. Written as DNA, the CDR3 is TGCGCCAGCAGCCAAGGACTACAGGTGTCAGCCGAGCAGTACTTC.

This chain joins TRBV5-4 and TRBJ1-3; D is uncertain. Between the trimmed V and J ends, which lost 1 base and 3 bases, there was a span of 17 bases. Germline V CDR1 and CDR2: SGHNT, YYREEE (reference sequence). CDR3 length: 17 amino acids. The CDR3 loop reads CASSLRESATVGNTIYF. CDR3 in DNA: TGTGCCAGCAGCTTGAGGGAGAGTGCCACCGTTGGAAACACCATATATTTT.

In nucleotides, the CDR3 is TGTGCCAGTAGTTCGTGGGCAGATACGCAGTATTTT. As protein: CASSSWADTQYF. This sequence joins TRBV19 and TRBJ2-3; unclear D gene. The CDR3 sequence is 12 residues long. CDR1 LNHDA and CDR2 SQIVND come from the germline V gene (reference sequence). Trimming removed 5 bases at V and 4 bases at J, with 7 bases between.

About this clone: Germline is not matched at one junction end, which may reflect a read error. The chain joins TRBV27 to TRBJ2-1; D is ambiguous. Germline V gene data show CDR1 as MNHEY and CDR2 as SMNVEV (reference sequence). This CDR3 has 14 amino acids. The CDR3 bases are TGTGCCAGCAGTTTACCGACCCCCGCCAATGAGCAGCTCTTC. This translates into CASSLPTPANEQLF.

The chain employs TRBV25-1 and TRBJ2-3, with 12 bases aligning to TRBD2. The germline V gene encodes CDR1 MGHDK and CDR2 SYGVNS. CDR3 size: 15 residues. The trim removed 2 bases at V and 7 bases at J, leaving 4 bases unmatched. The CDR3 protein is CASSEGLAGTYTQYF. In DNA form, the CDR3 reads TGTGCCAGCAGTGAAGGACTAGCGGGAACTTATACGCAGTATTTT.

The table lists this clone with a few counts. In the same sample, other DNA sequences code for this CDR3. This chain links TRBV6-5 with TRBJ2-1, with 10 bases fitting TRBD2. The CDR3 length is 14 residues. With V trimmed by 4 bases and J by 6 bases, 3 bases remained unmatched. Germline V lookup: CDR1 MNHEY, CDR2 SVGAGI. The CDR3 DNA follows: TGTGCCAGCAGTTTAGCGGGGGGCCCCAATGAGCAGTTCTTC. Translated: CASSLAGGPNEQFF.

This chain uses TRBV28 with TRBJ2-7; D remains unclear. Germline values: CDR1 MDHEN, CDR2 SYDVKM. The CDR3 runs 13 residues. Trimming removed 5 bases at V and 2 bases at J, with 10 bases between. This chain's CDR3 is CASSIVRPYEQYF. The CDR3 nucleotides read TGTGCCAGCAGTATAGTTCGACCCTACGAGCAGTACTTC. Variable domain in full (rest from reference TRBV28 and TRBJ2-7): DVKVTQSSRYLVKRTGEKVFLECVQDMDHENMFWYRQDPGLGLRLIYFSYDVKMKEKGDIPEGYSVSREKKERFSLILESASTNQTSMYLCASSIVRPYEQYFGPGTRLTVT.

The chain employs TRBV7-2 and TRBJ1-4; possibly TRBD1 for D (6 bases). Trimming removed 0 bases at V and 8 bases at J, with 22 bases between. Germline V gene sequence: CDR1 SGHTA, CDR2 FQGNSA. The CDR3 contains 18 residues. CDR3 in DNA: TGTGCCAGCAGCTTAGCTGGGGCCGAAAAAGGGACAACGGAAAAACTGTTTTTT. It encodes CASSLAGAEKGTTEKLFF.

This clone was seen only a few times. The chain is built from TRBV6-1 and TRBJ1-2; 10 nucleotides align to TRBD1. The V gene's germline CDR1 is MNHNS and CDR2 SASEGT. V was pared by 4 bases and J by 1 base, with 12 bases of the junction left unmatched. CDR3 size: 18 residues. The CDR3 loop reads CASSGTGTGDNFNYGYTF. CDR3 DNA sequence: TGTGCCAGCAGTGGAACCGGGACAGGGGATAATTTTAACTATGGCTACACCTTC.

The V gene is TRBV27, the J gene TRBJ2-7, with a possible D match to TRBD2 (5 bases). The CDR3 sequence is 12 residues long. Germline V gene sequence: CDR1 MNHEY, CDR2 SMNVEV (reference sequence). V was clipped by 6 bases and J by 8 bases, with 14 bases between them. Written as DNA, the CDR3 is TGTGCCAGCAGCCAGGACGGGGTTAAGCAGTACTTC. Translation: CASSQDGVKQYF.

This chain connects TRBV18 to TRBJ2-4, with 11 bases aligning to TRBD2. CDR3 length equals 17 residues. The germline gives CDR1 KGHSH, CDR2 LQKENI. The ends lost 2 bases at V and 0 bases at J; junction bases unmatched: 3. CDR3 coding DNA: TGTGCCAGCTCACCAACTAGCGGGGGCATAGCCAAAAACATTCAGTACTTC. Encoded protein: CASSPTSGGIAKNIQYF.

V and J are TRBV13 and TRBJ1-2; 9 positions agree with TRBD1. Looked up from germline, CDR1 is PRHDT and CDR2 is FYEKMQ (reference sequence). The ends lost 5 bases at V and 2 bases at J; junction bases unmatched: 3. The CDR3 runs to 14 residues. CDR3 DNA: TGTGCCAGCAGCCACGGGACAGGGAACTATGGCTACACCTTC. Protein product: CASSHGTGNYGYTF.

The V gene is TRBV19, the J gene TRBJ1-5; D gene unclear. This CDR3 has 13 amino acids. V gave up 0 bases and J gave up 6 bases, with 6 bases separating them. CDR1 is LNHDA and CDR2 is SQIVND in the germline V gene (reference sequence). The CDR3 coding sequence is TGTGCCAGTAGTATAGATCACAGTCAGCCCCAGCATTTT. Protein sequence: CASSIDHSQPQHF.

In its sample, this clone was seen once. The rearrangement uses TRBV19 and TRBJ2-2; D is perhaps TRBD1 (6 bases). The CDR3 covers 15 residues. Between the trimmed V and J ends, which lost 7 bases and 8 bases, there was a span of 20 bases. Germline V gene data show CDR1 as LNHDA and CDR2 as SQIVND (reference sequence). For the CDR3, the DNA is TGTGCCAGTATAAGTAAGGCAGGGGAAATGGGGGAGCTGTTTTTT. It translates to CASISKAGEMGELFF. The full variable domain, with the rest looked up from reference TRBV19 and TRBJ2-2, is DGGITQSPKYLFRKEGQNVTLSCEQNLNHDAMYWYRQDPGQGLRLIYYSQIVNDFQKGDIAEGYSVSREKKESFPLTVTSAQKNPTAFYLCASISKAGEMGELFFGEGSRLTVL.

In this sample, this clone turned up a few times. The chain couples TRBV7-6 to TRBJ1-5, with unresolved D. Deletions cut 5 bases from V and 6 bases from J, with 11 bases between. Germline V gives CDR1 SGHVS, CDR2 FNYEAQ. This CDR3 is built from 13 residues. The CDR3 bases are TGTGCCAGCAGCCCAGCCAGGTTTCAGCCCCAGCATTTT. This encodes CASSPARFQPQHF.

This chain uses TRBV27 with TRBJ2-7; TRBD1 aligns across 7 bases. V was clipped by 4 bases and J by 5 bases; unmatched bases: 8. The CDR3 sequence is 14 residues long. Germline values: CDR1 MNHEY, CDR2 SMNVEV (reference sequence). The CDR3 reads CASSSPTGSHEQYF. CDR3 nucleotide sequence: TGTGCCAGCAGTTCCCCGACAGGGTCGCACGAGCAGTACTTC.

The V call is TRBV9, the J call TRBJ1-2; tentative D call: TRBD1 (6 bases). The V end was cut by 4 bases, the J end by 7 bases, with 20 bases between. The germline V gene has CDR1 SGDLS and CDR2 YYNGEE. The CDR3 loop spans 15 amino acids. CDR3 DNA sequence: TGTGCCAGCAGCCCAGGGGTCTCGGGGGCCGGTGGCTACACCTTC. Its protein product is CASSPGVSGAGGYTF.

This CDR3 is CASSLGVMEQFF. DNA of the CDR3: TGTGCCAGCAGCTTGGGGGTTATGGAGCAGTTCTTC. The chain employs TRBV7-6 and TRBJ2-1; D may correspond to TRBD1 or TRBD2 (5 bases each). The CDR3 totals 12 residues. The germline V gene has CDR1 SGHVS and CDR2 FNYEAQ. V was trimmed by 3 bases and J by 10 bases, leaving 10 bases between them.

This clone was observed a single time. The V and J genes are TRBV4-3 and TRBJ2-3; D possibly corresponds to TRBD2 (5 bases). CDR1 and CDR2 from the germline V gene are LGHNA and YSLEER. Trimming removed 0 bases from V and 5 bases from J, with 6 bases in between. The CDR3 has 13 amino acids. The CDR3 nucleotides are TGCGCCAGCAGCCAAGACCGGGGAGATACGCAGTATTTT. This encodes CASSQDRGDTQYF.

This clone was observed a handful of times. The CDR3 reads CASSDRETMSTEAFF. The CDR3, as DNA: TGTGCCAGCAGCGACAGGGAGACGATGAGCACTGAAGCTTTCTTT. The V gene is TRBV9, the J gene TRBJ1-1; tentatively, D is TRBD1 (6 bases). Trimming stripped 3 bases from V and 4 bases from J, with 16 bases between. The germline V gene encodes CDR1 SGDLS and CDR2 YYNGEE. The CDR3 runs 15 residues.

The chain couples TRBV7-6 to TRBJ2-7; TRBD2 matches 11 bases. V lost 1 base, J lost 2 bases, and 4 bases stayed unmatched. Germline V gene sequence: CDR1 SGHVS, CDR2 FNYEAQ. The CDR3 consists of 16 residues. For the CDR3, the DNA is TGTGCCAGCAGCTTAGATCCGGGACTAGCGGCCTACGAGCAGTACTTC. It encodes CASSLDPGLAAYEQYF.

CDR3 coding DNA: TGTGCCAGCAGCCCCTCGCCGGCGGGGGGGCGGAATGAGCAGTTCTTC. Its translation is CASSPSPAGGRNEQFF. J is TRBJ2-1 and V is TRBV7-3, with 9 bases identical to TRBD2. Germline V CDR1 and CDR2: SGHTA, FQGTGA. The CDR3 runs to 16 residues. Trimming cost V 5 bases and J 7 bases; bases outside gene matches: 12.

This clone occurred once. The gene calls are TRBV27 and TRBJ2-1; a weak D match, TRBD2 (6 bases). The V and J ends lost 7 bases and 5 bases respectively, with 15 bases between them. This CDR3 contains 14 residues. Germline lookup yields CDR1 MNHEY and CDR2 SMNVEV (reference sequence). CDR3 bases: TGTGCCAGCATCACCCCGGGACTCCACAATGAGCAGTTCTTC. Its translation is CASITPGLHNEQFF.

The chain links TRBV13 to TRBJ2-7; 7 positions agree with TRBD2. J lost 5 bases, V lost 5 bases, and 12 bases had no gene match. The V gene's germline CDR1 is PRHDT and CDR2 FYEKMQ (reference sequence). The CDR3 sequence is 15 residues long. The CDR3 coding sequence is TGTGCCAGCAGCCTCCGGGGGGTCCGGGTCGACGAGCAGTACTTC. As protein: CASSLRGVRVDEQYF.